A selection of T cell receptor beta chains follows, all from one sample in a study of early T cells in non-severe SARS-CoV-2 infection. TCRdb reanalysed the 5' RACE reads using MiXCR and keeps one entry per CDR3 protein. The profile shows roughly 51,000 distinct CDR3 sequences, about 9.8% of them singletons. The sequenced sample consisted of whole blood. These receptors came from an adult who was a healthcare worker with PCR-confirmed SARS-CoV-2 infection or an uninfected control (not recorded which). The CDR3 runs from the conserved cysteine through the conserved F or W. D genes are given only for firm matches. Rows may omit the clone size; those that give it use once, few, many or a size class.

v_gene,len,d_gene,abundance,j_gene,CDR3nt,CDR3aa
TRBV9,18,.,.,TRBJ2-2,TGTGCCAGCAGCGTAGAGCTAGCGAGAACGACGAACACCGGGGAGCTGTTTTTT,CASSVELARTTNTGELFF
TRBV7-8,15,TRBD1,many,TRBJ2-1,TGTGCCAGCAGCTTAGAGGGGGCAGGAGTGAATGAGCAGTTCTTC,CASSLEGAGVNEQFF
TRBV18,16,.,few,TRBJ2-1,TGTGCCAGCTCACCAGATTTAGGAAGGTACTACAATGAGCAGTTCTTC,CASSPDLGRYYNEQFF
TRBV28,15,TRBD2,many,TRBJ2-2,TGTGCCGGCCGGACTAGCGGGAGGGCGAGCGGGGAGCTGTTTTTT,CAGRTSGRASGELFF
TRBV7-8,14,.,.,TRBJ2-5,TGTGCCAGCAGCTTTGCGGGTTTCGGGGAGACCCAGTACTTC,CASSFAGFGETQYF
TRBV4-1,15,TRBD1,many,TRBJ2-7,TGCGCCAGCAGCCAAGTTGGGACAGGGAGCCACGAGCAGTACTTC,CASSQVGTGSHEQYF
TRBV12-3/TRBV12-4,13,.,.,TRBJ2-7,TGTGCCAGCAGCCTTGCCTTACTACGAAGGCAGTACTTC,CASSLALLRRQYF
TRBV12-5,15,TRBD2,many,TRBJ2-3,TGTGCTAGCACCGGGACTAGCGGGAGCCCAGATACGCAGTATTTT,CASTGTSGSPDTQYF
TRBV7-8,12,.,.,TRBJ2-1,TGTGCCAGCAGCCCCTTAGGGGCCCAGCAGTTCTTC,CASSPLGAQQFF
TRBV11-2,14,.,many,TRBJ1-5,TGTGCCAGCAGCATCAACCTACTCACTGAGCCCCAGCATTTT,CASSINLLTEPQHF
TRBV5-8,16,TRBD2,many,TRBJ2-7,TGTGCCAGCAGCCCAGGTAGACTAGCGGGCGCGCTAGAGCAGTACTTC,CASSPGRLAGALEQYF
TRBV29-1,14,.,few,TRBJ1-2,TGCAGCGTTGAAGGGTCAGGGTCGAGCTATGGCTACACCTTC,CSVEGSGSSYGYTF
TRBV4-1,15,.,.,TRBJ2-1,TGCGCCAGCAGCCAAGTGACGGGACCGCGGGATGAGCAGTTCTTC,CASSQVTGPRDEQFF
TRBV7-6,14,.,few,TRBJ2-7,TGTGCCAGCAGCTTAGAATGCCTCTCCTACGAGCAGTACTTC,CASSLECLSYEQYF
TRBV7-9,12,.,many,TRBJ1-4,TGTGCCAGCAGCCCGAGGACTGGACAACTGTTTTTT,CASSPRTGQLFF
TRBV21-1,16,.,few,TRBJ2-1,TGTGCCAGCAGCAAAGAGGTGGCTAGCGGGGACAATGAGCAGTTCTTC,CASSKEVASGDNEQFF
TRBV11-2,12,.,many,TRBJ1-1,TGTGCCAGCAGCTCCTGGGGGTCTGAAGCTTTCTTT,CASSSWGSEAFF
TRBV12-3/TRBV12-4,15,TRBD1,.,TRBJ2-7,TGTGCCAGCAGTTTAAGGACAGGGATATGGAACGAGCAGTACTTC,CASSLRTGIWNEQYF
TRBV12-3/TRBV12-4,15,.,many,TRBJ2-1,TGTGCCAGCAAGGGGGGGCGGGCGATGTTCAATGAGCAGTTCTTC,CASKGGRAMFNEQFF
TRBV28,14,.,many,TRBJ2-1,TGTGCCAGCAGCCGCCGGACATCATACAATGAGCAGTTCTTC,CASSRRTSYNEQFF
TRBV29-1,11,.,few,TRBJ2-5,TGCAGCGTTGAAGTGGGGGAGACCCAGTACTTC,CSVEVGETQYF
TRBV12-3/TRBV12-4,15,.,.,TRBJ1-5,TGTGCCAGCAGTCCCAGGCCCGGGGCAGGGCAGCCCCAGCATTTT,CASSPRPGAGQPQHF
TRBV28,14,.,many,TRBJ2-4,TGTGCCAGCAGTTTATTAGAGGATTCAAACATTCAGTACTTC,CASSLLEDSNIQYF
TRBV12-3/TRBV12-4,12,.,.,TRBJ1-4,TGTGCCAGCAGTCCCCGGAAGGAAAAACTGTTTTTT,CASSPRKEKLFF
TRBV29-1,13,.,many,TRBJ1-5,TGCAGCGTTGAGACTCAGACCAATCAGCCCCAGCATTTT,CSVETQTNQPQHF
TRBV5-6,12,.,many,TRBJ2-1,TGTGCCAGCAGCCCCCGGTACAATGAGCAGTTCTTC,CASSPRYNEQFF
TRBV11-3,18,.,medium-sized,TRBJ2-6,TGTGCCAGCCGTTCCGGAGGCAGCGCTACCCCTGGGGCCAACGTCCTGACTTTC,CASRSGGSATPGANVLTF
TRBV18,16,.,many,TRBJ1-6,TGTGCCAGCTCACCTCTGCAGACAGATTATAATTCACCCCTCCACTTT,CASSPLQTDYNSPLHF
TRBV27,13,.,many,TRBJ1-5,TGTGCCAGCAGTACCCGCCTTGGTCAGCCCCAGCATTTT,CASSTRLGQPQHF
TRBV12-3/TRBV12-4,12,.,many,TRBJ2-7,TGTGCCAGCATGGGTACCATAAACGAGCAGTACTTC,CASMGTINEQYF
TRBV3-1,20,TRBD2,many,TRBJ2-4,TGTGCCAGCAGCCGTCAGAGGACTAGCTCGGGGTTCGCGGCCAAAAACATTCAGTACTTC,CASSRQRTSSGFAAKNIQYF
TRBV6-1,9,.,.,TRBJ1-2,TGTGCCAGCAGTGATGGCTACACCTTC,CASSDGYTF
TRBV29-1,14,.,.,TRBJ2-2,TGCAGCGTTGAATCTTCCACGAACACCGGGGAGCTGTTTTTT,CSVESSTNTGELFF
TRBV29-1,9,.,many,TRBJ2-1,TGCTCAGTGGAGGAGAGGGAGTTCTTC,CSVEEREFF
TRBV9,12,.,many,TRBJ1-1,TGTGCCAGCAGCGTAGCCGACACTGAAGCTTTCTTT,CASSVADTEAFF
TRBV7-8,12,.,few,TRBJ1-2,TGTGCCAGCAGCTTCGGACGGGATGGCTACACCTTC,CASSFGRDGYTF
TRBV6-5,15,.,once,TRBJ2-1,TGTGCCAGCAGTTATAGGCTGGGCTCCTACAATGAGCAGTTCTTC,CASSYRLGSYNEQFF
TRBV29-1,13,TRBD1,.,TRBJ2-7,TGCAGCGTGAGGACAGGGGGCGGTTCCGAGCAGTACTTC,CSVRTGGGSEQYF
TRBV27,16,.,many,TRBJ2-2,TGTGCCAGTCGCCAGATTGGCGGGACGAACACCGGGGAGCTGTTTTTT,CASRQIGGTNTGELFF
TRBV29-1,15,.,many,TRBJ1-1,TGCAGCGTTATTTCGGACAGCCGATCGAACACTGAAGCTTTCTTT,CSVISDSRSNTEAFF